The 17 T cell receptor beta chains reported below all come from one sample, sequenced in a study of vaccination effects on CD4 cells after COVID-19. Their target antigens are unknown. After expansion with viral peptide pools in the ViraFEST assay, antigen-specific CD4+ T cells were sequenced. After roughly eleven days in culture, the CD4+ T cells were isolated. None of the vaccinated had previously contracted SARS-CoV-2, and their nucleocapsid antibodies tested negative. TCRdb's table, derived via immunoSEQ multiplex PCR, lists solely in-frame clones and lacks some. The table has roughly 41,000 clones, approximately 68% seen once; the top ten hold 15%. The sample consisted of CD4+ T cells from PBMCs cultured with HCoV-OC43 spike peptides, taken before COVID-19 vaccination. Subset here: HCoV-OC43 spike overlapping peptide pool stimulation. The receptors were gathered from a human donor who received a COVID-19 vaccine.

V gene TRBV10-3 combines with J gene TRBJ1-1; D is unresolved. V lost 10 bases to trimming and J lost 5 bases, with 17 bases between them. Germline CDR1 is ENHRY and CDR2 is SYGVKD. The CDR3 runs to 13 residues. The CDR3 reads CATHQPLGTEAFF. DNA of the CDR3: TGTGCCACCCACCAGCCCTTGGGGACTGAAGCTTTCTTT.

The CDR3 loop reads CASSQGTSGSYEQYF. The CDR3 DNA reads TGTGCCAGCAGCCAAGGGACTAGCGGGAGTTACGAGCAGTACTTC. The chain recombines TRBV3-1 (or the pseudogene TRBV3-2) with TRBJ2-7; TRBD2 aligns across 13 bases. This CDR3 spans 15 amino acids. Germline CDR1 reads LGHDT; CDR2 reads YNNKEL (reference sequence). The V segment lost 1 base and the J segment 4 bases; nucleotides outside the gene matches: 1.

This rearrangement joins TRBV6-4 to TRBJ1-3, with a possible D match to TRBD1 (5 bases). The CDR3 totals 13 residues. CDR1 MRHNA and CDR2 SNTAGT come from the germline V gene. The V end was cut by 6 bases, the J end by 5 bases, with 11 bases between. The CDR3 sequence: CASSADSRNTIYF. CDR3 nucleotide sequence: TGTGCCAGCAGCGCAGACAGCAGAAACACCATATATTTT.

In DNA form, the CDR3 reads TGTGCCAGCTCACCACCGAAGGGTAGGATTGGCTACACCTTC. Protein: CASSPPKGRIGYTF. The V call is TRBV18, the J call TRBJ1-2; D gene ambiguous. The CDR3 has 14 amino acids. CDR1 KGHSH and CDR2 LQKENI come from the germline V gene. Trimming removed 0 bases at V and 7 bases at J, with 12 bases between.

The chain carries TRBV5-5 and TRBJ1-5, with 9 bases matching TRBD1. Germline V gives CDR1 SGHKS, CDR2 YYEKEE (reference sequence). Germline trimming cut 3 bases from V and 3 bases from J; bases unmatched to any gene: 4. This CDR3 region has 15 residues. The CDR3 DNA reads TGTGCCAGCAGCTGGGGGACAGGGATCAATCAGCCCCAGCATTTT. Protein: CASSWGTGINQPQHF.

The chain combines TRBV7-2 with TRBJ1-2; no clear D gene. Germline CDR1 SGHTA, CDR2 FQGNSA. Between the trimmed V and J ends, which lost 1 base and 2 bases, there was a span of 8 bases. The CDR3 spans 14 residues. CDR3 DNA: TGTGCCAGCAGCTTAGGAGGCAGAAACTATGGCTACACCTTC. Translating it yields CASSLGGRNYGYTF.

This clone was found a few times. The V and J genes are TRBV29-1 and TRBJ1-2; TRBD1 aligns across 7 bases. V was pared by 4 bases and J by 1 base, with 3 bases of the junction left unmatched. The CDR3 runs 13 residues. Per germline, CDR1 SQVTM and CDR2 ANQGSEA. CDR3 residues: CSVATGYNYGYTF. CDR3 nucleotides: TGCAGCGTTGCGACAGGGTATAACTATGGCTACACCTTC.

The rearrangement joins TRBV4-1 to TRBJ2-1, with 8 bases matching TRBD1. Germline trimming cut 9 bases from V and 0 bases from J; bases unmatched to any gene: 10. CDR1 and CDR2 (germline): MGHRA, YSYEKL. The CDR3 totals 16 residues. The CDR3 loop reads CASLQGASLSYNEQFF. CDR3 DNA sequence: TGCGCCAGTCTTCAGGGGGCCAGTCTCTCCTACAATGAGCAGTTCTTC.

The CDR3 bases are TGTGCCAGAAACTTACAGGGAGATTTTAACGCAGATACGCAGTATTTT. Amino acid sequence: CARNLQGDFNADTQYF. This chain connects TRBV21-1 to TRBJ2-3; the table's D gene call, TRBD1, was not cross checked with the DNA. TRBV21-1 is assigned pseudogene status. The CDR3 runs to 16 residues.

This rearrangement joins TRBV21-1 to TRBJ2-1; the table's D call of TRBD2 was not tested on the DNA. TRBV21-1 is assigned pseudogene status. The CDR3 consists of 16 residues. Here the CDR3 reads CARNPGLAGGRVKKFF. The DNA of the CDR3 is TGTGCCAGGAACCCTGGACTAGCGGGAGGGAGGGTGAAAAAGTTCTTC.

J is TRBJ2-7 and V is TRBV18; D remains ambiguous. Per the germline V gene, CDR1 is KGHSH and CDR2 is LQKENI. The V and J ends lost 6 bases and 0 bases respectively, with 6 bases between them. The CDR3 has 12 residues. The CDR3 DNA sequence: TGTGCCAGCTCCCCAAGCTCCTACGAGCAGTACTTC. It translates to CASSPSSYEQYF.

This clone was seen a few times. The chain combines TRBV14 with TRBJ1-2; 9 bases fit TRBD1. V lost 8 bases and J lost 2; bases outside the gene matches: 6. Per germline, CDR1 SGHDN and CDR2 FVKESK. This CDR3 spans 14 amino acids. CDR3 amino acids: CASSTGTGNYGYTF. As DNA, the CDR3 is TGTGCCAGCTCAACCGGGACAGGGAACTATGGCTACACCTTC.

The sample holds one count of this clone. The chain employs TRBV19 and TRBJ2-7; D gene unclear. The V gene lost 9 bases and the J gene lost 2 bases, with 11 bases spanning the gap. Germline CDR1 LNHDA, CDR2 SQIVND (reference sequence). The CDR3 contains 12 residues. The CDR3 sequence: CARQGYPYEQYF. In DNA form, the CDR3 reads TGTGCCAGACAAGGTTATCCCTACGAGCAGTACTTC. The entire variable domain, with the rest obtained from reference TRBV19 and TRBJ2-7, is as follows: DGGITQSPKYLFRKEGQNVTLSCEQNLNHDAMYWYRQDPGQGLRLIYYSQIVNDFQKGDIAEGYSVSREKKESFPLTVTSAQKNPTAFYLCARQGYPYEQYFGPGTRLTVT.

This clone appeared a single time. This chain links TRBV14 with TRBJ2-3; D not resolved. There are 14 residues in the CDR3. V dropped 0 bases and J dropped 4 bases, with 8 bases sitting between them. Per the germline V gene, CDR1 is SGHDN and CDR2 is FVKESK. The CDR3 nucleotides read TGTGCCAGCAGCCAAGATCGATCGGCAGATACGCAGTATTTT. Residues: CASSQDRSADTQYF.

The CDR3 sequence: CASTPTPSSYEQYF. DNA of the CDR3: TGTGCCAGCACCCCAACACCGAGCTCCTACGAGCAGTACTTC. This sequence joins TRBV5-6 and TRBJ2-7; no reliable D call. This CDR3 contains 14 residues. The V end lost 6 bases, the J end lost 0 bases, and 13 bases lay between the germline ends. Germline CDR1 reads SGHDT; CDR2 reads YYEEEE.

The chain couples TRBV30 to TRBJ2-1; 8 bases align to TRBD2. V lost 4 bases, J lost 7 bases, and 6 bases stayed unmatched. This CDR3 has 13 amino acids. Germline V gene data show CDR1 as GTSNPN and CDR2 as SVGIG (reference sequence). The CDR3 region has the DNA TGTGCCTGGATTCGGGGGGGCGGAAATGAGCAGTTCTTC. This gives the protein CAWIRGGGNEQFF.

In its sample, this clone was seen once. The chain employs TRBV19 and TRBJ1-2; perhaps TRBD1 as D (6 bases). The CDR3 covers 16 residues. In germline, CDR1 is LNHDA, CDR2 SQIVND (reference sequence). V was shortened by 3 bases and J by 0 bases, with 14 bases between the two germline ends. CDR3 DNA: TGTGCCAGTAGTATTGGGGCGACAGGACCTAACTATGGCTACACCTTC. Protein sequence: CASSIGATGPNYGYTF.